The entry below gives a single TCR beta chain sequence along with its context. Relative to the germline gene, one junction end is altered; a read error may explain this. Sequencing was performed with immunoSEQ multiplex PCR; in TCRdb, only in-frame clones are kept and a portion is missing. The sample yields more than 90,000 clones, approximately 92% seen once. CDR1 and CDR2 from the germline V gene are MNHEY and SMNVEV (reference sequence). This CDR3 comprises 11 residues. The data belong to a study of blood T cell repertoires in COVID-19. The origin of this receptor is a man over 45 with active COVID-19. The sequenced sample consisted of peripheral blood. V gene TRBV27 combines with J gene TRBJ2-7; weak D call: TRBD1 (8 bases). The CDR3 DNA reads as TGTGCCAGCACCGATGGACAGGGAGGGAGTTTC. Protein: CASTDGQGGSF.